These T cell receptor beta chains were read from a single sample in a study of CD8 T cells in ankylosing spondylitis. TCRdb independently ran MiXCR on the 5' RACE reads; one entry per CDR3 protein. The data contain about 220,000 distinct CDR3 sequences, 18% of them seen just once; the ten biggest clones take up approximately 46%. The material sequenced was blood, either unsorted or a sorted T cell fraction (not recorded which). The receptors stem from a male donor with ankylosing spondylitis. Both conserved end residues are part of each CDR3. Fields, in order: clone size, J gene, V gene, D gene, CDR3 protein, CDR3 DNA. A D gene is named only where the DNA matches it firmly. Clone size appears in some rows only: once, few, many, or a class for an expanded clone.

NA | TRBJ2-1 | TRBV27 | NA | CASSLSQINEQFF | TGTGCCAGCAGTTTAAGTCAGATCAATGAGCAGTTCTTC
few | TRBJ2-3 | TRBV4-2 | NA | CASSHAGTRFPVARGDTQYF | TGTGCCAGCAGCCATGCCGGGACTAGATTCCCAGTAGCCAGGGGGGATACGCAGTATTTT
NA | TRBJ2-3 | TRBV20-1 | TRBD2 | CSARDLEGLAGYTQYF | TGCAGTGCTAGAGATCTCGAGGGACTAGCGGGATATACGCAGTATTTT
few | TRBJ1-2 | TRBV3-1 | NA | CASSATTGLYGYTF | TGTGCCAGCAGCGCCACGACAGGACTCTATGGCTACACCTTC
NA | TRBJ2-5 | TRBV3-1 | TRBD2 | CASSRLGTSGQETQYF | TGTGCCAGCAGCCGGCTAGGGACTAGCGGTCAAGAGACCCAGTACTTC
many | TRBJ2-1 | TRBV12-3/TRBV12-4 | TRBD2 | CASSSGLAGENEQFF | TGTGCCAGCAGTTCGGGACTAGCGGGAGAGAATGAGCAGTTCTTC
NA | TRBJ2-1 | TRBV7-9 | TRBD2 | CASSSGTNYISYNEQFF | TGTGCCAGCAGCTCCGGGACTAACTACATCTCCTACAATGAGCAGTTCTTC
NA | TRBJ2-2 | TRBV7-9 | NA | CASSLIDTRRWELFF | TGTGCCAGCAGCTTAATTGACACAAGGAGGTGGGAGCTGTTTTTT
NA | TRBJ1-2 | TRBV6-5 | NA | CASSYPRTVHNYGYTF | TGTGCCAGCAGTTACCCTAGGACGGTACATAACTATGGCTACACCTTC
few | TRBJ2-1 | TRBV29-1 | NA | CSVESGDNGQFF | TGCAGCGTTGAATCTGGCGACAATGGGCAGTTCTTC
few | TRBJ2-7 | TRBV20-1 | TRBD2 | CSASSSGSYEQYF | TGCAGTGCTTCCTCCAGCGGGAGCTACGAGCAGTACTTC
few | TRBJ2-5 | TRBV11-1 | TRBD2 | CASSRRPLAGEFAGETQYF | TGTGCCAGCAGCCGGAGGCCGCTAGCGGGAGAATTTGCAGGAGAGACCCAGTACTTC
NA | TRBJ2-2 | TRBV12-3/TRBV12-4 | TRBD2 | CASSPGTRALQANTGELFF | TGTGCCAGCTCCCCGGGGACTAGAGCGCTCCAAGCGAACACCGGGGAGCTGTTTTTT
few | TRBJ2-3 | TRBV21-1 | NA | CASSKVGGAGTDTQYF | TGTGCCAGCAGCAAAGTTGGCGGGGCGGGCACAGATACGCAGTATTTT
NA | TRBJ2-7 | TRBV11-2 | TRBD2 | CASSLGTSAAEQYF | TGTGCCAGCAGCTTAGGGACTAGCGCTGCCGAGCAGTACTTC
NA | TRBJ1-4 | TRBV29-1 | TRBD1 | CSAGGGTGMGLEKLFF | TGCAGCGCTGGGGGTGGGACAGGGATGGGACTCGAAAAACTGTTTTTT
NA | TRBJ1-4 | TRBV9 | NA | CASSVDTGPNEKLFF | TGTGCCAGCAGCGTAGATACAGGTCCAAATGAAAAACTGTTTTTT
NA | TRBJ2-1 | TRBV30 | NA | CAGLWTVSYNEQFF | TGTGCCGGCCTATGGACGGTTTCCTACAATGAGCAGTTCTTC
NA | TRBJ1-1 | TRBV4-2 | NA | CASSSPLGEAFF | TGTGCCAGCAGCTCTCCCCTGGGGGAGGCTTTCTTT
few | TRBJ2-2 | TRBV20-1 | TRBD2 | CSARDYGGSGLNTGELFF | TGCAGTGCTAGAGACTATGGGGGTAGCGGGCTGAACACCGGGGAGCTGTTTTTT
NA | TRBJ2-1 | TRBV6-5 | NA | CASSYSIWNEQFF | TGTGCCAGCAGTTACTCGATATGGAATGAGCAGTTCTTC
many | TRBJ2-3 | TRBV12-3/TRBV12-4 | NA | CASSPGQGSTDTQYF | TGTGCCAGCAGTCCTGGACAAGGAAGCACAGATACGCAGTATTTT
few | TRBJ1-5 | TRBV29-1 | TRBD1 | CSATDRDGNQPQHF | TGCAGCGCCACGGACAGGGACGGCAATCAGCCCCAGCATTTT
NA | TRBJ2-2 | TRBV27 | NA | CASGGWSTGELFF | TGTGCCAGCGGGGGTTGGAGTACCGGGGAGCTGTTTTTT
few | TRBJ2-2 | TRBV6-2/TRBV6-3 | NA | CASSYVELGTGELFF | TGTGCCAGCAGTTACGTAGAGTTGGGCACCGGGGAGCTGTTTTTT
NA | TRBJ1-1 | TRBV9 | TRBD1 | CASSAGTGVMNTEAFF | TGTGCCAGCAGCGCTGGGACAGGGGTCATGAACACTGAAGCTTTCTTT
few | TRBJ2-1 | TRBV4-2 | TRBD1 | CASSQGDREQFF | TGTGCCAGCAGCCAAGGGGACAGGGAGCAGTTCTTC
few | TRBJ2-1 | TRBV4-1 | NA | CASSQKGYSNEQFF | TGCGCCAGCAGCCAAAAGGGCTACTCAAATGAGCAGTTCTTC
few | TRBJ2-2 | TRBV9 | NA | CASSVGSSSTGELFF | TGTGCCAGCAGCGTAGGGTCGTCGAGCACCGGGGAGCTGTTTTTT
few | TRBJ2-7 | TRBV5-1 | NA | CASSVEGGSYEQYF | TGCGCCAGCAGCGTGGAGGGCGGATCCTACGAGCAGTACTTC
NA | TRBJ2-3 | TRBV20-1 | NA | CSARDGVGADTQYF | TGCAGTGCTAGAGATGGGGTGGGAGCGGATACGCAGTATTTT
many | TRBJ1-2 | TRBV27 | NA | CASSGGVPYGYTF | TGTGCCAGCAGTGGGGGGGTCCCCTATGGCTACACCTTC
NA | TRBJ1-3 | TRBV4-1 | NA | CASSQDGPVYTGNTIYF | TGCGCCAGCAGCCAAGATGGGCCGGTATACACTGGAAACACCATATATTTT